This T cell receptor (beta chain) was documented in a study of blood T cells in healthy people across ages. A second PCR, run for about 6 to 12 cycles, used a sample-barcoded 5' primer plus a J-beta primer mix. Every cDNA was tagged by a template-switch adaptor with 12 random nucleotides. MiXCR was run by TCRdb on the 5' RACE reads, yielding one entry per CDR3 protein. The sample shows about 700,000 distinct CDR3 sequences, approximately 31% of them seen only once. Roughly 10 milliliters of peripheral blood were drawn from each donor. Samples each yielded at least 5.5 micrograms of total RNA. V lost 5 bases to trimming and J lost 4 bases, with 14 bases between them. The CDR3 loop spans 14 amino acids. This clonotype was observed many times.

The receptor's source is a woman aged 80 or over in good health. The chain recombines TRBV12-3 or TRBV12-4 with TRBJ1-2; unclear D gene. The sample comprised blood. The CDR3 sequence is CASSPNFRGYGYTF. The CDR3 nucleotides read TGTGCCAGCAGTCCCAATTTCCGGGGCTATGGCTACACCTTC.